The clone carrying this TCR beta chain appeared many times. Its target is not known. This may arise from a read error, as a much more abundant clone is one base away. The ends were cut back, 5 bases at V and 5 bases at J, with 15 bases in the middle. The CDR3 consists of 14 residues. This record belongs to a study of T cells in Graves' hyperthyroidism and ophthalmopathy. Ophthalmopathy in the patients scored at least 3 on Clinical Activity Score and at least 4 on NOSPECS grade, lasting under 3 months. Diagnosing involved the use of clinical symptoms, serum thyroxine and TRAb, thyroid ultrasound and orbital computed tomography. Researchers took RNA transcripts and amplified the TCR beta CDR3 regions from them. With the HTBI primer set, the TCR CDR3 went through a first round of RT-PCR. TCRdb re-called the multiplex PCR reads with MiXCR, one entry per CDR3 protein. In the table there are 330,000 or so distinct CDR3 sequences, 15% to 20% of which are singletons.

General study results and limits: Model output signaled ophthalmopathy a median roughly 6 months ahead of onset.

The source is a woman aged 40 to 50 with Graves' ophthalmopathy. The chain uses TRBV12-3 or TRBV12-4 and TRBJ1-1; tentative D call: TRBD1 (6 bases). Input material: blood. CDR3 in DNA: TGTGCCAGCAGTCAGACAAGGGGGAATACTGAAGCTTTCTTT. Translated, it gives CASSQTRGNTEAFF.